This is a list of T cell receptor beta chains from one sample in a study of Graves' ophthalmopathy and Graves' hyperthyroidism. In TCRdb, the multiplex PCR reads were re-called with MiXCR into one record per CDR3 protein. The repertoire holds 620,000 or so distinct CDR3 sequences, about 20% seen once, with more than 5.5% in the top ten. What was sequenced was peripheral blood. These receptors all stem from a woman under 30 with stable Graves' hyperthyroidism. Some clones in this sample may be carry-over from other donors' samples. The CDR3 runs from the conserved cysteine through the conserved F or W. The order of the fields is J gene, V gene, clone size, D gene, CDR3 protein, CDR3 DNA. A D gene is named only where the DNA matches it firmly. For some rows the clone size is stated as once, few or many, or as a class when expanded; others skip it.

TRBJ2-7,TRBV6-1,many,TRBD2,CASQVSGGPAYEQYF,TGTGCCAGCCAGGTGAGCGGGGGGCCTGCCTACGAGCAGTACTTC
TRBJ2-7,TRBV6-5,many,TRBD1,CASSLNRGTYEQYF,TGTGCCAGCAGTTTGAACAGGGGAACCTACGAGCAGTACTTC
TRBJ1-1,TRBV19,many,TRBD1,CASSKRDRGRYTEAFF,TGTGCCAGTAGTAAACGGGACAGGGGGCGATACACTGAAGCTTTCTTT
TRBJ2-7,TRBV6-5,-,-,CASSYADVYSYDQYF,TGTGCCAGCAGTTACGCGGACGTCTACTCCTACGATCAGTACTTC
TRBJ1-2,TRBV7-2,many,TRBD1,CASSFDRVSGYTF,TGTGCCAGCAGCTTCGACAGGGTCTCGGGCTACACCTTC
TRBJ2-2,TRBV6-4,-,TRBD2,CASSGPGLAGAGELFF,TGTGCCAGCAGTGGCCCCGGACTAGCGGGCGCCGGGGAGCTGTTTTTT
TRBJ1-2,TRBV3-1,many,TRBD1,CASSPADRPNYGYTF,TGTGCCAGCAGCCCGGCGGACAGGCCTAACTATGGCTACACCTTC
TRBJ2-5,TRBV7-2,few,TRBD1,CASSFGQAETQYF,TGTGCCAGCAGCTTTGGACAGGCCGAGACCCAGTACTTC
TRBJ2-7,TRBV6-1,once,-,CASRPQEGNYEQYF,TGTGCCAGCCGGCCACAGGAGGGAAATTACGAGCAGTACTTC
TRBJ2-2,TRBV5-1,-,TRBD1,CASSLPRDRGAGELFF,TGCGCCAGCAGCTTGCCCCGGGACAGGGGGGCCGGGGAGCTGTTTTTT
TRBJ1-1,TRBV20-1,-,-,CSALPDGTPTEAFF,TGCAGTGCCTTACCCGACGGGACACCGACTGAAGCTTTCTTT
TRBJ1-1,TRBV6-5,many,-,CASSYSGDLNTEAFF,TGTGCCAGCAGTTACTCAGGGGACCTGAACACTGAAGCTTTCTTT
TRBJ2-5,TRBV11-2,many,TRBD2,CASSHGLAGNAETQYF,TGTGCCAGCAGCCACGGACTAGCGGGAAACGCAGAGACCCAGTACTTC
TRBJ1-1,TRBV4-1,-,-,CASSPRGRTLAFF,TGCGCCAGCAGCCCCCGCGGCAGGACACTGGCTTTCTTT
TRBJ2-5,TRBV5-1,few,TRBD2,CASSALSGGLETQYF,TGCGCCAGCAGCGCTCTCAGCGGGGGGTTAGAGACCCAGTACTTC
TRBJ2-5,TRBV29-1,few,-,CSVGMDPGGTQYF,TGCAGCGTTGGGATGGATCCCGGTGGGACCCAGTACTTC
TRBJ1-1,TRBV20-1,many,-,CSARWTEAFF,TGCAGTGCTAGGTGGACTGAAGCTTTCTTT
TRBJ2-7,TRBV2,-,-,CASSEDGAIDEQYF,TGTGCCAGCAGTGAAGATGGGGCGATTGACGAGCAGTACTTC
TRBJ1-5,TRBV6-5,many,-,CASSTRTGNQPQHF,TGTGCCAGCAGTACGCGGACAGGCAATCAGCCCCAGCATTTT
TRBJ2-5,TRBV2,many,TRBD2,CASKGLAVSAETQYF,TGTGCCAGCAAGGGACTAGCGGTCTCCGCCGAGACCCAGTACTTC
TRBJ2-2,TRBV11-2,few,-,CASSLEIGELFF,TGTGCCAGCAGCTTAGAAATCGGGGAGCTGTTTTTT
TRBJ1-2,TRBV6-4,many,-,CASSARTEANYGYTF,TGTGCCAGCAGTGCTAGGACGGAAGCTAACTATGGCTACACCTTC
TRBJ1-2,TRBV20-1,few,-,CGAPTVPYGYTF,TGCGGTGCTCCGACAGTACCCTATGGCTACACCTTC
TRBJ1-1,TRBV6-5,many,-,CASRQTTANTEAFF,TGTGCCAGCAGGCAGACAACCGCGAACACTGAAGCTTTCTTT
TRBJ1-2,TRBV19,few,TRBD1,CASSPGTGVSINYGYTF,TGTGCCAGTAGCCCCGGGACAGGGGTCTCTATTAACTATGGCTACACCTTC
TRBJ1-5,TRBV19,-,TRBD1,CASRVWDRTINQPQHF,TGTGCTAGTAGGGTTTGGGACAGGACCATCAATCAGCCCCAGCATTTT
TRBJ1-2,TRBV12-3/TRBV12-4,many,-,CASSFGQGYDGYTF,TGTGCCAGCAGTTTCGGACAAGGGTACGATGGCTACACCTTC
TRBJ2-5,TRBV7-3,few,TRBD2,CASSLNIWGTSGRPYQETQYF,TGTGCCAGCAGCTTAAATATATGGGGGACTAGCGGGAGGCCCTACCAAGAGACCCAGTACTTC
TRBJ2-7,TRBV9,many,-,CASSVVGSPYEQYF,TGTGCCAGCAGCGTAGTGGGTTCCCCCTACGAGCAGTACTTC
TRBJ2-2,TRBV27,many,TRBD2,CASSRREGLLSGELFF,TGTGCCAGCAGCCGGCGGGAGGGGTTATTATCCGGGGAGCTGTTTTTT
TRBJ2-2,TRBV4-1,-,-,CASSIHGSDTGELFF,TGCGCCAGCAGCATCCACGGGAGTGATACCGGGGAGCTGTTTTTT
TRBJ1-1,TRBV2,many,-,CASSGGLAFF,TGTGCCAGCAGTGGAGGTTTAGCTTTCTTT
TRBJ2-5,TRBV11-2,-,-,CASSLQVDETQYF,TGTGCCAGCAGCTTACAAGTGGATGAGACCCAGTACTTC
TRBJ2-5,TRBV5-4,-,TRBD1,CASSSTGWVQETQYF,TGTGCCAGCAGCTCGACAGGGTGGGTCCAAGAGACCCAGTACTTC
TRBJ2-3,TRBV12-3/TRBV12-4,many,-,CASRSGTSTDTQYF,TGTGCCAGCCGAAGCGGAACTAGCACAGATACGCAGTATTTT
TRBJ2-7,TRBV6-1,many,-,CASRGYPGDEQYF,TGTGCCAGCAGAGGATATCCGGGAGACGAGCAGTACTTC
TRBJ2-4,TRBV2,-,TRBD1,CASGTGRGIQYF,TGTGCCAGCGGGACAGGGAGAGGCATTCAGTACTTC
TRBJ2-7,TRBV30,many,-,CAWSKGSGYEQYF,TGTGCCTGGAGTAAGGGGTCGGGATACGAGCAGTACTTC
TRBJ2-5,TRBV6-1,-,TRBD2,CASRGMSSGERGTQYF,TGTGCCAGCAGGGGTATGTCTAGCGGAGAAAGAGGGACCCAGTACTTC
TRBJ2-2,TRBV19,-,TRBD1,CASQDRLNTGELVF,TGTGCCAGTCAGGACAGGCTGAACACCGGGGAGCTGGTTTTT